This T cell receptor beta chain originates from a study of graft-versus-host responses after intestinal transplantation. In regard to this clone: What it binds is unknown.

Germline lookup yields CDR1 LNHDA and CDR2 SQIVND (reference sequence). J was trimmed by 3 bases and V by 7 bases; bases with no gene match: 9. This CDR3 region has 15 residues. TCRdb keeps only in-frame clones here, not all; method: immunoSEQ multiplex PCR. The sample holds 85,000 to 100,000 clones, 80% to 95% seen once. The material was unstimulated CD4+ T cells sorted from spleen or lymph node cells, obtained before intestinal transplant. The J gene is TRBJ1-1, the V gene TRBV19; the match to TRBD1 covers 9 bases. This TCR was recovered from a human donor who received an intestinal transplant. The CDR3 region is CASTQTGTGYTEAFF. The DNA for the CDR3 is TGTGCCAGTACCCAAACCGGGACAGGGTACACTGAAGCTTTCTTT.